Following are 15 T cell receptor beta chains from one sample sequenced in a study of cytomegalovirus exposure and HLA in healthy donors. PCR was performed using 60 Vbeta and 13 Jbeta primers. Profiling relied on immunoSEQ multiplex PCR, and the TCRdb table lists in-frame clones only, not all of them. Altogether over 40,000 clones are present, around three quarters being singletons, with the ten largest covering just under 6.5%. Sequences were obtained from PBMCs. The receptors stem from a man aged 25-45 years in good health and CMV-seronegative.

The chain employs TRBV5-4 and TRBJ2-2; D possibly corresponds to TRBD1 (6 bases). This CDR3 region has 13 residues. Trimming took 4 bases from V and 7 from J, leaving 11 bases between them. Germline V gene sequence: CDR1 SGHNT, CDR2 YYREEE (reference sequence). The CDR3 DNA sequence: TGTGCCAGCAGCCTTACAGGGATCGGGGAGCTGTTTTTT. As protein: CASSLTGIGELFF.

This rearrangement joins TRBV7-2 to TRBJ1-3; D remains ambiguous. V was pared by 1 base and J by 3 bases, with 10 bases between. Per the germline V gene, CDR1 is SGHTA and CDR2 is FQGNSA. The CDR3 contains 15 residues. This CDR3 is CASSLDGSSGNTIYF. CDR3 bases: TGTGCCAGCAGCTTAGACGGGAGTAGTGGAAACACCATATATTTT.

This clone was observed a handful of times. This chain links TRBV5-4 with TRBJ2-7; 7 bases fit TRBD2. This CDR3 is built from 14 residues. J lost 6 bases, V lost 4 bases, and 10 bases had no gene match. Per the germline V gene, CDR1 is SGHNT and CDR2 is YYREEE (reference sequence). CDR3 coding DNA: TGTGCCAGCAGCCCTGGACTAGTTTTTTCCGAGCAGTACTTC. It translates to CASSPGLVFSEQYF.

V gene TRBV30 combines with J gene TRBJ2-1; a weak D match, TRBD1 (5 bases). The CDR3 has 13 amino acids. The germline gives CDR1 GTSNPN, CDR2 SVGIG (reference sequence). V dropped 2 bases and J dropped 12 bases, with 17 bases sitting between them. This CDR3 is CAWSNSGPSRQFF. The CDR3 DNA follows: TGTGCCTGGAGTAACTCAGGGCCTTCCAGGCAGTTCTTC.

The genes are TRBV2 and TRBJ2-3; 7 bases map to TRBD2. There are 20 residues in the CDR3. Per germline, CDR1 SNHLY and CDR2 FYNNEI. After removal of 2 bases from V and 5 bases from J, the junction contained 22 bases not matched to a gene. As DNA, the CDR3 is TGTGCCAGCAGTGAACGGCTTATGACTTTGGCGGGGACTATGGGAGATACGCAGTATTTT. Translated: CASSERLMTLAGTMGDTQYF.

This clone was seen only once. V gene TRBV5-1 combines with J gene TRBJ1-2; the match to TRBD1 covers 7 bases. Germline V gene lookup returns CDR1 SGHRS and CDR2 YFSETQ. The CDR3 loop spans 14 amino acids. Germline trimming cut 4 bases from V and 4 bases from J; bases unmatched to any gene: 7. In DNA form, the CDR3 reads TGCGCCAGCAGCCTCGGGACAGCCTCCTATGGCTACACCTTC. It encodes CASSLGTASYGYTF. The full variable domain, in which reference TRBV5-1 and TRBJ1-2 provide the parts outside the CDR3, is KAGVTQTPRYLIKTRGQQVTLSCSPISGHRSVSWYQQTPGQGLQFLFEYFSETQRNKGNFPGRFSGRQFSNSRSEMNVSTLELGDSALYLCASSLGTASYGYTFGSGTRLTVV.

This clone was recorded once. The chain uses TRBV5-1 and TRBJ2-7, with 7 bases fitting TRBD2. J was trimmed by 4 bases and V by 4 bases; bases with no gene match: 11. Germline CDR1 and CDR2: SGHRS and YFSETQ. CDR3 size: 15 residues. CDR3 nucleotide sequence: TGCGCCAGCAGCCGGGGGGTCAGAGTGGGGTACGAGCAGTACTTC. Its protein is CASSRGVRVGYEQYF. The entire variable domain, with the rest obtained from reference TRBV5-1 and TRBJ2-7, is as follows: KAGVTQTPRYLIKTRGQQVTLSCSPISGHRSVSWYQQTPGQGLQFLFEYFSETQRNKGNFPGRFSGRQFSNSRSEMNVSTLELGDSALYLCASSRGVRVGYEQYFGPGTRLTVT.

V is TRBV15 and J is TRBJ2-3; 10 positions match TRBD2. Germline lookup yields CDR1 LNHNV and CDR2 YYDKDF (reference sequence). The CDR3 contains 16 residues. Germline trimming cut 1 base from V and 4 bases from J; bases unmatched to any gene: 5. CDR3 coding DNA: TGTGCCACCAGCAGAGGGGATAGCGGGAGGCCAGATACGCAGTATTTT. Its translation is CATSRGDSGRPDTQYF.

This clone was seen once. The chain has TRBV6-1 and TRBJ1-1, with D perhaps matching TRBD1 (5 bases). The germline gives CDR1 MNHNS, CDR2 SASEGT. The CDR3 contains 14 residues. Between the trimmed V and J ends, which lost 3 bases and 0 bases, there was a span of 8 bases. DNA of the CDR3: TGTGCCAGCAGTGACAGGGTAGTGAACACTGAAGCTTTCTTT. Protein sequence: CASSDRVVNTEAFF.

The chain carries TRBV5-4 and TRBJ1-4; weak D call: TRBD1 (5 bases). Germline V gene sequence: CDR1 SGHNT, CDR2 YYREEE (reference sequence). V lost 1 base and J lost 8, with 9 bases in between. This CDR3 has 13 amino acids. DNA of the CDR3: TGTGCCAGCAGCTTGAGGACAAAAGAAAAACTGTTTTTT. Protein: CASSLRTKEKLFF.

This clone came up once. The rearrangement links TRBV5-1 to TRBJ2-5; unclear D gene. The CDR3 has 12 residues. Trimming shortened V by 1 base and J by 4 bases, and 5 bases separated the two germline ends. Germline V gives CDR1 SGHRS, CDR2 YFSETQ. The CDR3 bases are TGCGCCAGCAGCTTGTTCGGAGAGACCCAGTACTTC. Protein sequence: CASSLFGETQYF. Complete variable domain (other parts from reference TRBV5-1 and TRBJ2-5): KAGVTQTPRYLIKTRGQQVTLSCSPISGHRSVSWYQQTPGQGLQFLFEYFSETQRNKGNFPGRFSGRQFSNSRSEMNVSTLELGDSALYLCASSLFGETQYFGPGTRLLVL.

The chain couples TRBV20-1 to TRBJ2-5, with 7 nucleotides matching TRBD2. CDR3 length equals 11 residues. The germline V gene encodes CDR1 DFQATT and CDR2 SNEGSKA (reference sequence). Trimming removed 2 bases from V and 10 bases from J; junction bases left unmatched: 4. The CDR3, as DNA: TGCAGTGCTAGACTACCGGGGGGCCAGTACTTC. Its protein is CSARLPGGQYF.

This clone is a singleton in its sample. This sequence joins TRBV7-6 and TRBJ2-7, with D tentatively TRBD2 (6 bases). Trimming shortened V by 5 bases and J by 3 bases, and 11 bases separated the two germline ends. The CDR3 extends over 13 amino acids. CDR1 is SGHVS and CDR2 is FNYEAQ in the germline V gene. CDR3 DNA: TGTGCCAGCAGCCCCCGGGACTTCTACGAGCAGTACTTC. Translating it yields CASSPRDFYEQYF.

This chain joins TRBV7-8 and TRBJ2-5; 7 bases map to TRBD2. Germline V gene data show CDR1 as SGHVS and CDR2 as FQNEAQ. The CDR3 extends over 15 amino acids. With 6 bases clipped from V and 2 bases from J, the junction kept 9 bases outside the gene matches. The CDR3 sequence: CASRETSRNQETQYF. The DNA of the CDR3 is TGTGCCAGCAGGGAGACTAGCCGCAATCAAGAGACCCAGTACTTC.

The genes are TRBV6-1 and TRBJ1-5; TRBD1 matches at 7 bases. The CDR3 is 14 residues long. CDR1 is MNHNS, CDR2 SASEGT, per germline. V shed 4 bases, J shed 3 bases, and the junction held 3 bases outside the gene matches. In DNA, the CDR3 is TGTGCCAGCAGTGGACAGGGTGACAATCAGCCCCAGCATTTT. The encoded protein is CASSGQGDNQPQHF.